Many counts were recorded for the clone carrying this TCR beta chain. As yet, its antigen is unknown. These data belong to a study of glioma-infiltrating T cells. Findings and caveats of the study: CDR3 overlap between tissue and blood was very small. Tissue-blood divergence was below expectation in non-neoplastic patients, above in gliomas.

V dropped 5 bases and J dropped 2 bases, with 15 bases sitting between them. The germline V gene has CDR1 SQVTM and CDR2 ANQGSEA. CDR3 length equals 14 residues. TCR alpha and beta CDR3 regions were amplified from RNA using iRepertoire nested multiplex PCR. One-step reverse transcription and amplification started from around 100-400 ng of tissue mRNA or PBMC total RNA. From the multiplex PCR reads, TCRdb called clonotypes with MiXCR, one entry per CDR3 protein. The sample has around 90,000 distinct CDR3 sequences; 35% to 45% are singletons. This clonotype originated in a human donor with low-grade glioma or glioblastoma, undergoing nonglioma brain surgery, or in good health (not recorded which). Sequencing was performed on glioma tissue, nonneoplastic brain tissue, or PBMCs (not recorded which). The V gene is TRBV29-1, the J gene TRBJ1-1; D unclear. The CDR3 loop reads CSVSSWPTNTEAFF. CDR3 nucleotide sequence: TGCAGCGTTTCTTCCTGGCCCACTAACACTGAAGCTTTCTTT.